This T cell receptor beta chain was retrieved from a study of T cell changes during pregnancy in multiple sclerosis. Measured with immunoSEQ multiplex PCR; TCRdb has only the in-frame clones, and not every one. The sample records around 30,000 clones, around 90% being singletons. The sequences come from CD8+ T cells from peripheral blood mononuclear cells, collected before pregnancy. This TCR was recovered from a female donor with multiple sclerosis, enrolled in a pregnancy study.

The CDR3 coding sequence is TGTGCCAGTAGTGAGGTATCGGCTAGCGGGTCAGGGACCCAGTACTTC. Amino acids: CASSEVSASGSGTQYF. The chain links TRBV19 to TRBJ2-5, with 8 bases identical to TRBD2. Per the germline V gene, CDR1 is LNHDA and CDR2 is SQIVND (reference sequence). This CDR3 has 16 amino acids. V lost 5 bases, J lost 7 bases, and 15 bases stayed unmatched.